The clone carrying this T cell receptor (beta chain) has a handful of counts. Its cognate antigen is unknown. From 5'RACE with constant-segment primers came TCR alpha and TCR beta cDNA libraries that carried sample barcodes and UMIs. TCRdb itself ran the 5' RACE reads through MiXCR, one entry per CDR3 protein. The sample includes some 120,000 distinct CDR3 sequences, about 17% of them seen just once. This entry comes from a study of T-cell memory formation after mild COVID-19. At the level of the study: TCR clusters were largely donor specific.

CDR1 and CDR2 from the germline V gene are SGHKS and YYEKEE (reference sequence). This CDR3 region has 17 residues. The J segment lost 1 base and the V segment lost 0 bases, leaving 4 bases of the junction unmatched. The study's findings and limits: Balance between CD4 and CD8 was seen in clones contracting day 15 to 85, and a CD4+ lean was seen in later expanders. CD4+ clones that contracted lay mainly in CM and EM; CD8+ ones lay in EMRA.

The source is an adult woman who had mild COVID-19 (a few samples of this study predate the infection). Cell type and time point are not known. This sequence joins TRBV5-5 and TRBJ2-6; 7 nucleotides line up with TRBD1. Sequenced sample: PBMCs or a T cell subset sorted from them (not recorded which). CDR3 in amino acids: CASSLVQGVSGANVLTF. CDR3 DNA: TGTGCCAGCAGCTTGGTTCAGGGGGTTTCTGGGGCCAACGTCCTGACTTTC.